This T cell receptor beta chain was sequenced for a study of T cell responses to AZD1222 COVID-19 vaccine. The study, taken as a whole, reports: Donors, mostly white British, included more females; clonal diversity was possibly underestimated. The repertoires were collected only after the peak T cell response.

As for this clone: Its target is unknown.

Sequencing was performed with immunoSEQ multiplex PCR; in TCRdb, only in-frame clones are kept and a portion is missing. The table has around 140,000 clones, 85% seen once. V was trimmed by 2 bases and J by 2 bases, leaving 11 bases between them. Germline loops: CDR1 MNHNY, CDR2 SVGAGI (reference sequence). This CDR3 contains 15 residues. This receptor was obtained from an adult who received the MenACWY meningococcal vaccine as a control. J is TRBJ2-3 and V is TRBV6-6; the D is unclear. The specimen comprised peripheral blood, sampled 28 days after the second dose of the MenACWY control vaccine. The CDR3 sequence: CASSYPHTSTDTQYF. The CDR3 DNA sequence: TGTGCCAGCAGTTACCCTCACACCTCCACAGATACGCAGTATTTT.